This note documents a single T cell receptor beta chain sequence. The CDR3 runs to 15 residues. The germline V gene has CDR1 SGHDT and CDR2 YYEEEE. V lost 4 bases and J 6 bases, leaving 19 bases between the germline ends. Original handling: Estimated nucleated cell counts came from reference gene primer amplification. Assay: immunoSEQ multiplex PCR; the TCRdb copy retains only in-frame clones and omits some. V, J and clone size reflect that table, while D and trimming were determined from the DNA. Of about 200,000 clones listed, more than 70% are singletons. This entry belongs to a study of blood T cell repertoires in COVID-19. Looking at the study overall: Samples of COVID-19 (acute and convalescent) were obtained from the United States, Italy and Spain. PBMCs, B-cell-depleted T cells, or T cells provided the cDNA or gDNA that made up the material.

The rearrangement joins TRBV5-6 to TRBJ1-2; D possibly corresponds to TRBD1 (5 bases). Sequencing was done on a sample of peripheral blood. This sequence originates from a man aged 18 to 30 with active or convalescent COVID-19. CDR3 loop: CASSPERRGQDGYTF. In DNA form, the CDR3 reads TGTGCCAGCAGCCCGGAACGAAGGGGCCAGGATGGCTACACCTTC.